Listed here is a single T cell receptor beta chain. Its binding antigen is unknown. There are no base qualities to consult, and no much larger clone falls within one base. The germline V gene (reference sequence) provides CDR1 LNHDA and CDR2 SQIVND. Including the terminal cysteine and phenylalanine, the CDR3 comprises 17 residues. Only CDR3 DNA remains: 51 bases, in frame from the first base. Relative to germline, V is missing 6 bases and J is missing 8 bases, with 19 bases of the junction outside any gene match. The Qiagen DNeasy kit was used to extract genomic DNA from unsorted PBMCs and from the negatively selected CD4+ and CD8+ fractions. Using primers that anneal to V and J segments, immunoSEQ multiplex PCR amplified the TCR beta CDR3 regions. A synthetic immune receptor repertoire was used to minimize amplification bias, and any residual bias was removed computationally once sequencing was done. The authors' analysis ran thus. Repertoire diversity was quantified as the Shannon entropy index using custom Python scripts. The unsorted, CD4+ and CD8+ repertoires were each analyzed separately, with the exception of combined analyses, where CD4+ and CD8+ sequences were merged in silico. A clone counted as expanded when the clone's frequency after treatment rose at least 2-fold relative to C1D1, and clones undetected at baseline were given a pseudocount of 0.5. Singleton clones were defined as clones with 0 or 1 copy at C1D1, and non-singleton clones were defined as clones with 2 or more copies. Clones expanded in unsorted samples were assigned a CD4+, CD8+ or unknown annotation through matching of protein sequences in sorted samples from the same patient. Wilcoxon tests on paired samples were used to test diversity changes from C1D1 to C4D1. TCRdb limited this immuneACCESS table to in-frame rearrangements with V and J called. A share of clones is missing; checked studies link under half to unresolved V genes, and the rest is unexplained. V, J and clone size were drawn from that table, and D and trimming were deduced from the DNA. The sample table contains a few thousand clones; only one count was recorded for 65% to 70% of them. The ten largest clones capture around half of the sample.

The time point label for this specimen denotes: cycle 4 day 1 (C4D1), after around six weeks of nivolumab. All trial patients had relapsed after autologous stem cell transplantation, with cohorts A, B and C differing in prior brentuximab vedotin exposure. The trial cohort included 55 to 65 patients with relapsed/refractory classical Hodgkin lymphoma, and each patient had a best overall response of complete response, partial response or progressive disease. Trial patients were treated with single-agent nivolumab in the multi-cohort phase II CheckMate 205 trial. An independent review committee assessed best overall response by applying the 2007 International Working Group response criteria. Trial PBMCs were obtained immediately prior to nivolumab initiation (C1D1) and on therapy at cycle 2 day 1 and cycle 4 day 1. Peripheral blood was collected in 8 mL Vacutainer Cell Preparation Tubes, from which PBMCs were isolated by centrifugation and then cryopreserved.

The data stem from a study of PD-1 blockade in classical Hodgkin lymphoma (dated by TCRdb to the early 2020s). With regard to the full study: Nivolumab dosing was 3 mg/kg intravenously every 2 weeks, continuing until either disease progression or unacceptable toxicity. To define a peripheral blood immune signature of response to PD-1 blockade in classical Hodgkin lymphoma, the study combined TCR beta sequencing with CyTOF. On the study overall, not on this receptor specifically: Only a single clinical trial cohort was studied, and what caused the repertoire differences, possibly disease activity or prior therapy, remained undefined. Newly diagnosed patients were reported to have lower baseline TCR diversity than healthy donors, and relapsed/refractory patients were reported to have lower baseline TCR diversity still. Baseline diversity similar to that of newly diagnosed patients was observed in trial patients achieving complete response, whereas significantly lower diversity was observed in partial responders and progressors. Patients starting nivolumab less than 1 year after ASCT had lower diversity and were excluded from later analyses to avoid confounding by immune reconstitution. CD4+ but not CD8+ TCR diversity rose significantly by C4D1 (p=0.0027 vs p=0.16), most apparent in complete responders (p=0.02).

The TCR was taken from a human donor with classical Hodgkin lymphoma. The sample here was peripheral blood mononuclear cells (PBMCs), taken before the fourth cycle of nivolumab. The chain couples TRBV19 to TRBJ1-2, and TRBD1 aligns with 9 junction nucleotides. CDR3 reads: CASRKTGGDDYGIGYTF. The DNA sequence is given as TGTGCCAGTAGGAAAACAGGGGGCGACGATTATGGAATAGGCTACACCTTC.